This entry lists 19 T cell receptor beta chains sequenced from one sample in a study of T cells in Graves' hyperthyroidism and ophthalmopathy (dated by TCRdb to between 2018 and 2021). Library preparation used multiplex PCR. These reads were obtained on an Illumina HiSeq 2000. Amplification of TCR beta CDR3 regions was carried out from RNA transcripts. The TCR CDR3 was subjected to a first round of RT-PCR using the HTBI primer set and the Qiagen OneStep RT-PCR kit. The raw public reads went through TCRdb reprocessing: fastp at Q25, MiXCR clone calling, in-frame beta chains kept. Each entry merges the rows of one CDR3 protein and shows their most common DNA and genes. This sample has some 350,000 distinct CDR3 sequences in its table, and more than 15% of those were observed once. In total, the top ten clones hold around a quarter of the sample. Source material: blood. The receptors stem from a woman aged 18-30 years with Graves' hyperthyroidism that later progressed to Graves' ophthalmopathy.

Many counts were recorded for this clonotype. Here the CDR3 DNA reads TGTGCCACCAGAACTCGCGGCTTTCTCGACCAAGAGACCCAGTACTTC. Protein: CATRTRGFLDQETQYF. The genes are TRBV6-1 and TRBJ2-5; D unclear. CDR3 length: 16 amino acids. V was trimmed by 10 bases and J by 0 bases, leaving 21 bases between them. CDR1 is MNHNS and CDR2 is SASEGT in the germline V gene.

At least ten counts were recorded for this clonotype. The CDR3 reads CASSPFRYSGSSYEQYF. DNA for the CDR3: TGTGCCAGCAGCCCATTTCGATATAGCGGGAGCTCCTACGAGCAGTACTTC. The V call is TRBV7-8, the J call TRBJ2-7, with 9 bases aligning to TRBD2. The V gene end was trimmed by 5 bases and the J gene end by 0 bases; junction bases not matched to a gene: 11. This CDR3 has 17 residues. The germline CDR1 and CDR2 sequences are SGHVS and FQNEAQ.

The V gene is TRBV12-3 or TRBV12-4, the J gene TRBJ1-2; 12 bases align to TRBD1. This CDR3 has 16 residues. The trim removed 6 bases at V and 8 bases at J, leaving 13 bases unmatched. CDR3 region: CASSSLPGQGAFGYTF. Written as DNA, the CDR3 is TGTGCCAGCAGCTCCCTTCCGGGACAGGGGGCATTCGGCTACACCTTC.

This clonotype was recorded at least ten times. An end of the junction differs from the germline gene, which may be a read error. The chain uses TRBV6-2 or TRBV6-3 and TRBJ2-1, with D tentatively TRBD2 (6 bases). The CDR3 consists of 24 residues. Germline assignment: CDR1 MNHEY and CDR2 SVGEGT. The CDR3 loop reads CASSNSEGTRDFWGPDKTYNEQFF. CDR3 nucleotides: TGTGCCAGCAGTAACTCCGAGGGGACCCGGGACTTCTGGGGTCCAGACAAAACCTACAATGAGCAGTTCTTC.

J is TRBJ2-5 and V is TRBV20-1; D ambiguous. Germline assignment: CDR1 DFQATT and CDR2 SNEGSKA (reference sequence). Trimming shortened V by 0 bases and J by 1 base, and 18 bases separated the two germline ends. The CDR3 covers 17 residues. The chain's CDR3 is CSAREKELLRGQETQYF. The CDR3 region has the DNA TGCAGTGCTAGAGAAAAAGAATTGCTCCGAGGCCAAGAGACCCAGTACTTC.

For this clonotype: The CDR3 carries no conserved terminal phenylalanine or tryptophan, so it likely arises from a read error. The chain carries TRBV7-3 and TRBJ2-4; 10 bases agree with TRBD2. Germline V gene sequence: CDR1 SGHTA, CDR2 FQGTGA. The CDR3 sequence is 18 residues long. V shed 1 base, J shed 1 base, and the junction held 7 bases outside the gene matches. The CDR3 reads CASSLNPSGSLAKNIQYS. The CDR3 nucleotides read TGTGCCAGCAGCTTAAATCCTAGCGGGAGCCTGGCCAAAAACATTCAGTACTCC.

This clonotype was counted a few times. J is TRBJ2-1 and V is TRBV19, with a tentative D call TRBD1 (6 bases). V was trimmed by 5 bases and J by 9 bases, leaving 14 bases between them. Per germline, CDR1 LNHDA and CDR2 SQIVND (reference sequence). The CDR3 spans 13 residues. CDR3 amino acids: CASSPHLGGEQFF. The CDR3 DNA sequence: TGTGCCAGTAGTCCCCACCTAGGGGGTGAGCAGTTCTTC.

The gene calls are TRBV27 and TRBJ1-4, with D hard to call. The V end lost 2 bases, the J end lost 0 bases, and 10 bases lay between the germline ends. The CDR3 has 16 amino acids. Germline lookup yields CDR1 MNHEY and CDR2 SMNVEV (reference sequence). CDR3 nucleotide sequence: TGTGCCAGCAGTTTAGAGAGAGCAACAACTAATGAAAAACTGTTTTTT. Translation gives CASSLERATTNEKLFF.

The J gene is TRBJ1-1, the V gene TRBV4-3; 8 bases are shared with TRBD1. This CDR3 spans 13 amino acids. V was pared by 5 bases and J by 4 bases, with 3 bases of the junction left unmatched. Germline V gene sequence: CDR1 LGHNA, CDR2 YSLEER. In DNA, the CDR3 is TGCGCCAGCAGCAACAGGGGGGCCACTGAAGCTTTCTTT. It specifies CASSNRGATEAFF.

In nucleotides, the CDR3 is TGTGCCAGCAGCGCCCGGTATCTCACAGGGGGCACCGGGGAGCTGTTTTTT. This gives the protein CASSARYLTGGTGELFF. V usage is TRBV9 and J usage is TRBJ2-2; 8 bases agree with TRBD1. Trimming removed 3 bases from V and 4 bases from J; junction bases left unmatched: 11. From germline, CDR1 is SGDLS and CDR2 YYNGEE. The CDR3 has 17 residues.

Ten or more counts support this clonotype. The V gene is TRBV7-9, the J gene TRBJ2-3; D is undetermined. Looked up from germline, CDR1 is SEHNR and CDR2 is FQNEAQ (reference sequence). This CDR3 is 14 amino acids long. Trimming cost V 4 bases and J 5 bases, with 13 bases left between them. DNA of the CDR3: TGTGCCAGCAGCTCCCCCCTCCGCGGAGATACGCAGTATTTT. Protein: CASSSPLRGDTQYF.

The CDR3 DNA sequence: TGCAGCGTTGGTCTAGCGGGCACCTACGAGCAGTACTTC. Protein sequence: CSVGLAGTYEQYF. V usage is TRBV29-1 and J usage is TRBJ2-7, with 8 positions matching TRBD2. This CDR3 region has 13 residues. V shed 4 bases and J 2 bases; nucleotides not matched to a gene: 4. Germline CDR1 and CDR2: SQVTM and ANQGSEA.

This rearrangement joins TRBV4-1 to TRBJ1-6; D not resolved. Trimming stripped 5 bases from V and 8 bases from J, with 16 bases between. The CDR3 length is 15 residues. Germline V gene data show CDR1 as MGHRA and CDR2 as YSYEKL. DNA of the CDR3: TGCGCCAGCAGCTCCCCCGGGTCATTGGATTCACCCCTCCACTTT. Protein: CASSSPGSLDSPLHF.

There are many counts of this clonotype. V and J are TRBV5-5 and TRBJ2-1; D remains unclear. V was trimmed by 0 bases and J by 7 bases, leaving 11 bases between them. The germline V gene has CDR1 SGHKS and CDR2 YYEKEE (reference sequence). This CDR3 has 14 amino acids. CDR3: CASSLAPTGNEQFF. CDR3 sequence (DNA): TGTGCCAGCAGCTTGGCGCCAACCGGGAATGAGCAGTTCTTC.

The genes are TRBV7-2 and TRBJ2-3, with TRBD2 as a possible D gene (6 bases). Germline values: CDR1 SGHTA, CDR2 FQGNSA. V lost 5 bases to trimming and J lost 6 bases, with 9 bases between them. The CDR3 is 12 amino acids. CDR3 in DNA: TGTGCCAGCAGCCGACTAGTTGATACGCAGTATTTT. It yields the protein CASSRLVDTQYF. Based on the CDR3 plus reference TRBV7-2 and TRBJ2-3, the full variable domain is GAGVSQSPSNKVTEKGKDVELRCDPISGHTALYWYRQSLGQGLEFLIYFQGNSAPDKSGLPSDRFSAERTGGSVSTLTIQRTQQEDSAVYLCASSRLVDTQYFGPGTRLTVL.

The CDR3 here is CASSFTGESNQPQHF. Here the CDR3 DNA reads TGTGCCAGCAGTTTCACGGGTGAGAGCAATCAGCCCCAGCATTTT. The V and J genes are TRBV27 and TRBJ1-5; D is ambiguous. CDR3 length: 15 residues. Germline lookup yields CDR1 MNHEY and CDR2 SMNVEV (reference sequence). Trimming took off 3 bases at V and 1 base at J, with 10 bases between the two ends.

This chain uses TRBV7-9 with TRBJ1-2; 11 bases agree with TRBD1. Trimming removed 8 bases from V and 0 bases from J; junction bases left unmatched: 11. Germline loops: CDR1 SEHNR, CDR2 FQNEAQ (reference sequence). CDR3 length: 17 amino acids. CDR3 loop: CASFSGTGGSANYGYTF. CDR3 coding DNA: TGTGCCAGCTTCAGCGGGACAGGGGGTTCAGCTAACTATGGCTACACCTTC.

The chain couples TRBV4-3 to TRBJ2-1; D is perhaps TRBD2 (6 bases). The CDR3 is 17 amino acids. Trimming pared 4 bases from V and 3 bases from J, leaving 19 bases between. Germline V gene lookup returns CDR1 LGHNA and CDR2 YSLEER. CDR3 nucleotides: TGCGCCAGCAGCCCCTGGGCGATAGCGGAGGTCTACAATGAGCAGTTCTTC. Encoded protein: CASSPWAIAEVYNEQFF.

This clonotype was recorded many times. The genes are TRBV3-1 and TRBJ1-5; 9 bases are a match to TRBD1. The CDR3 extends over 16 amino acids. Germline CDR1 is LGHDT and CDR2 is YNNKEL (reference sequence). V shed 1 base, J shed 5 bases, and the junction held 6 bases outside the gene matches. CDR3: CASSQGRDRDDQPQHF. CDR3 nucleotide sequence: TGTGCCAGCAGCCAAGGCCGGGACAGGGACGATCAGCCCCAGCATTTT.